These 5 T cell receptor beta chains came from one sample sequenced in a study of T cell clonality in common variable immunodeficiency. Notes on the study in general: Reportedly, TCR beta sequences from common variable immunodeficiency showed fewer deletions and N-nucleotide insertions.

Antigens of these TCRs are unknown. TCRdb keeps only in-frame clones here, not all; method: immunoSEQ multiplex PCR. The sample has about 15,000 clones, none seen only once; the top ten hold approximately 12%. The material sequenced was peripheral blood mononuclear cells. The origin of the receptors is a human donor with common variable immunodeficiency.

This clone was observed a handful of times. The read falls 3 residues short of the CDR3 end, and the missing part is taken from the germline J gene. The V gene is TRBV6-2 or TRBV6-3, the J gene TRBJ1-1; D possibly corresponds to TRBD1 (5 bases). Trimming took off 4 bases at V and 6 bases at J, with 9 bases between the two ends. Germline V gene data show CDR1 as MNHEY and CDR2 as SVGEGT. The CDR3 contains 12 residues. CDR3 bases read: TGTGCCAGCAGTTGGGGGGGTTCTGAA. It codes for CASSWGGSE. The full CDR3 sequence reads CASSWGGSEAFF.

In its sample, this clone is medium-sized. The CDR3 extends 3 residues past the end of the read, so its final part is completed from the germline J gene. The chain recombines TRBV6-1 with TRBJ2-1, with 10 bases that match TRBD2. V lost 3 bases, J lost 7 bases, and 6 bases stayed unmatched. The germline CDR1 and CDR2 sequences are MNHNS and SASEGT. This CDR3 is 15 amino acids long. The CDR3 bases that were read are TGTGCCAGCAGTGATCGGACTAGCGGATTGAATGAG. Translation gives CASSDRTSGLNE. The complete CDR3 reads CASSDRTSGLNEQFF.

Comment on this clone: The DNA ends 3 residues before the CDR3 does, and the rest of the CDR3 is filled in from the germline J gene. The gene calls are TRBV30 and TRBJ2-7; D is possibly TRBD2 (5 bases). V lost 5 bases to trimming and J lost 5 bases, with 19 bases between them. Germline V lookup: CDR1 GTSNPN, CDR2 SVGIG (reference sequence). This CDR3 has 14 residues. CDR3 bases read: TGTGCCTGGGACGGACTCTTCTCTCTCAACGAG. Its protein is CAWDGLFSLNE. The entire CDR3 protein is CAWDGLFSLNEQYF. Filled out from reference TRBV30 and TRBJ2-7, the complete variable domain reads SQTIHQWPATLVQPVGSPLSLECTVEGTSNPNLYWYRQAAGRGLQLLFYSVGIGQISSEVPQNLSASRPQDRQFILSSKKLLLSDSGFYLCAWDGLFSLNEQYFGPGTRLTVT.

This clone was seen a handful of times. The read comes to an end 3 residues before the CDR3 does, leaving the germline J gene to fill in the end. The chain uses TRBV2 and TRBJ2-7; a weak D match, TRBD1 (5 bases). The ends were cut back, 4 bases at V and 3 bases at J, with 16 bases in the middle. The CDR3 has 15 amino acids. Per germline, CDR1 SNHLY and CDR2 FYNNEI. CDR3 DNA (partial): TGTGCCAGCAGTGGGGGCCTCCTACCTATCTACGAG. It is translated as CASSGGLLPIYE. The whole CDR3 region reads CASSGGLLPIYEQYF.

Comments on this clone: The CDR3 end is not reached by the read, which stops 3 residues before it; the germline J gene fills it in. V and J are TRBV6-2 or TRBV6-3 and TRBJ2-3; 7 bases agree with TRBD1. Per the germline V gene, CDR1 is MNHEY and CDR2 is SVGEGT. This CDR3 is 17 amino acids long. The junction had 11 bases not matched to a gene; V was cut back by 5 bases and J by 0 bases. The CDR3 DNA, read in part, is TGTGCCAGCAGTCAGCTCGGGACAGAAACTAGCACAGATACG. The encoded protein is CASSQLGTETSTDT. The whole CDR3 protein reads CASSQLGTETSTDTQYF.